These 7 T cell receptor beta chains were all obtained from the same sample, sequenced in a study of T cells in localized non-small cell lung cancer. Sequencing used immunoSEQ multiplex PCR; TCRdb keeps in-frame clones, though not all of them. The sample includes 40,000 or so clones, approximately 86% of them seen just once. Sequencing used peripheral blood, obtained before any cancer treatment. The receptors originated from a man aged 35-75 years with stage I lung adenocarcinoma.

The chain has TRBV10-3 and TRBJ2-1; a weak D match, TRBD2 (6 bases). The germline V gene has CDR1 ENHRY and CDR2 SYGVKD. The CDR3 length is 14 residues. V lost 0 bases, J lost 5 bases, and 8 bases lay in between. The CDR3 region is CAISESGGNNEQFF. For the CDR3, the DNA is TGTGCCATCAGTGAGTCTGGGGGGAACAATGAGCAGTTCTTC.

This clone showed up just once. The chain combines TRBV6-6 with TRBJ2-5; 8 positions match TRBD1. This CDR3 has 15 residues. Germline loops: CDR1 MNHNY, CDR2 SVGAGI (reference sequence). Trimming cost V 4 bases and J 3 bases; bases outside gene matches: 7. The CDR3 spells CASSSGQGGKETQYF. The CDR3 nucleotides are TGTGCCAGCAGTTCCGGACAGGGTGGTAAAGAGACCCAGTACTTC.

This clone has just one count. The rearrangement joins TRBV2 to TRBJ2-7; the D gene is possibly TRBD1 (5 bases). Germline V gives CDR1 SNHLY, CDR2 FYNNEI. This CDR3 region has 16 residues. V lost 2 bases to trimming and J lost 0 bases, with 14 bases between them. CDR3 DNA: TGTGCCAGCAGTGAATTATTCACCAGGGACTCCTACGAGCAGTACTTC. Residues: CASSELFTRDSYEQYF.

V usage is TRBV7-9 and J usage is TRBJ1-1; no clear D. Germline lookup yields CDR1 SEHNR and CDR2 FQNEAQ (reference sequence). V gave up 1 base and J gave up 0 bases, with 9 bases separating them. This CDR3 spans 15 amino acids. The CDR3 sequence: CASSLGGSVNTEAFF. CDR3 sequence (DNA): TGTGCCAGCAGCTTAGGGGGATCGGTGAACACTGAAGCTTTCTTT. The whole variable domain, filled in from reference TRBV7-9 and TRBJ1-1, reads DTGVSQNPRHKITKRGQNVTFRCDPISEHNRLYWYRQTLGQGPEFLTYFQNEAQLEKSRLLSDRFSAERPKGSFSTLEIQRTEQGDSAMYLCASSLGGSVNTEAFFGQGTRLTVV.

The count of this clone is one. The J gene is TRBJ2-3, the V gene TRBV29-1, with 13 bases aligning to TRBD2. Germline CDR1 SQVTM, CDR2 ANQGSEA. The CDR3 has 15 residues. The J segment lost 6 bases and the V segment lost 6 bases, leaving 9 bases of the junction unmatched. CDR3: CSVAGTSGNEDTQYF. DNA of the CDR3: TGCAGCGTGGCTGGGACTAGCGGGAACGAGGATACGCAGTATTTT.

The rearrangement joins TRBV16 to TRBJ2-5; no definite D call. Germline V gives CDR1 KGHSY, CDR2 FQNENV. V lost 0 bases, J lost 1 base, and 3 bases lay in between. There are 13 residues in the CDR3. For the CDR3, the DNA is TGTGCCAGCAGCCAATCGGGCCAAGAGACCCAGTACTTC. Protein product: CASSQSGQETQYF. The full variable domain, completed using reference TRBV16 and TRBJ2-5, is GEEVAQTPKHLVRGEGQKAKLYCAPIKGHSYVFWYQQVLKNEFKFLISFQNENVFDETGMPKERFSAKCLPNSPCSLEIQATKLEDSAVYFCASSQSGQETQYFGPGTRLLVL.

The chain links TRBV6-1 to TRBJ2-7; 7 bases are shared with TRBD2. The CDR3 has 15 residues. CDR1 is MNHNS and CDR2 is SASEGT in the germline V gene. The ends lost 5 bases at V and 6 bases at J; junction bases unmatched: 13. CDR3 DNA sequence: TGTGCCAGCAGTCCTCGACCAGCGGGATGGGGCGAGCAGTACTTC. It codes for CASSPRPAGWGEQYF.